The 24 T cell receptor beta chains below were found in one sample sequenced in a study of regulatory T cells in long-lasting Graves disease. In building TCR beta libraries, iRepertoire HTBI primers were used together with Arm-PCR of CDR3 regions. TCRdb recomputed calls from the multiplex PCR reads with MiXCR, one row per CDR3 protein. Of 620,000 or so distinct CDR3 sequences detected, roughly 15% appear once; the ten largest clones hold approximately 18%. Time point indicated: newly diagnosed GD, antithyroid drugs for less than 3 months. PBMC-derived RNA was used for the TCR library. These sequences were also reported in another study, on T cells in Graves' hyperthyroidism and ophthalmopathy.

The sample here was peripheral blood mononuclear cells (PBMCs), taken at new diagnosis, from a patient treated with antithyroid drugs. Source of these receptors: a woman under 40 with Graves disease.

At least ten counts were recorded for this clonotype. The chain employs TRBV7-9 and TRBJ2-1, with 12 bases fitting TRBD2. The germline CDR1 and CDR2 sequences are SEHNR and FQNEAQ (reference sequence). Unmatched junction bases numbered 8, after V lost 4 bases and J lost 4 bases. CDR3 length: 17 amino acids. The CDR3 bases are TGTGCCAGCAGCTCCTTCGACCTAGCGGGAGGGTACAATGAGCAGTTCTTC. Protein sequence: CASSSFDLAGGYNEQFF.

The rearrangement uses TRBV27 and TRBJ2-3, with D hard to call. Germline CDR1 reads MNHEY; CDR2 reads SMNVEV (reference sequence). V was cut by 4 bases and J by 6 bases, with 8 bases left in between. The CDR3 sequence is 12 residues long. In nucleotides, the CDR3 is TGTGCCAGCAGTTACGGAGATGATACGCAGTATTTT. Translated, it gives CASSYGDDTQYF.

The rearrangement joins TRBV7-2 to TRBJ2-7; D ambiguous. Looked up from germline, CDR1 is SGHTA and CDR2 is FQGNSA. There are 13 residues in the CDR3. Trimming took 5 bases from V and 9 from J, leaving 17 bases between them. The CDR3 spells CASSPPGLKGQYF. The CDR3 bases are TGTGCCAGCAGCCCCCCGGGCCTAAAAGGGCAGTACTTC.

This clonotype was observed a handful of times. The chain couples TRBV18 to TRBJ1-6; no clear D gene. This CDR3 has 15 residues. In germline, CDR1 is KGHSH, CDR2 LQKENI. Deletions cut 8 bases from V and 5 bases from J, with 16 bases between. This CDR3 reads CASAPRAGNNSPLHF. CDR3 coding DNA: TGTGCCAGCGCCCCGCGCGCGGGGAATAATTCACCCCTCCACTTT. Variable domain in full (rest from reference TRBV18 and TRBJ1-6): NAGVMQNPRHLVRRRGQEARLRCSPMKGHSHVYWYRQLPEEGLKFMVYLQKENIIDESGMPKERFSAEFPKEGPSILRIQQVVRGDSAAYFCASAPRAGNNSPLHFGNGTRLTVT.

J is TRBJ2-3 and V is TRBV10-3; D is uncertain. V was cut by 8 bases and J by 14 bases, with 14 bases left in between. The CDR3 covers 10 residues. Germline values: CDR1 ENHRY, CDR2 SYGVKD. The CDR3 nucleotides are TGTGCCATCGGGCGAAATAGTCTGTATTTT. Its translation is CAIGRNSLYF.

This clonotype was counted at least ten times. This chain links TRBV20-1 with TRBJ2-5, with 8 bases fitting TRBD1. Per the germline V gene, CDR1 is DFQATT and CDR2 is SNEGSKA (reference sequence). With 2 bases clipped from V and 2 bases from J, the junction kept 7 bases outside the gene matches. This CDR3 has 15 amino acids. The CDR3 DNA sequence: TGCAGTGCTAGAAGGCCCGGGACAGGACAAGAGACCCAGTACTTC. Translation: CSARRPGTGQETQYF.

This clonotype has more than one count but fewer than ten. The chain couples TRBV30 to TRBJ1-6, with D unclear. V gave up 1 base and J gave up 9 bases, with 7 bases separating them. The germline gives CDR1 GTSNPN, CDR2 SVGIG (reference sequence). CDR3 length: 12 residues. The CDR3, as DNA: TGTGCCTGGAGTGGGATAGCTTCACCCCTCCACTTT. Translating gives CAWSGIASPLHF.

This clonotype was found many times. The CDR3 DNA sequence: TGTGCCAGCAGTCCTAGCCTACAGGGGGCAAGAGGAAAGACCCAGTACTTC. This codes for CASSPSLQGARGKTQYF. V is TRBV28 and J is TRBJ2-5; 9 bases are shared with TRBD1. This CDR3 has 17 residues. CDR1 and CDR2 (germline): MDHEN, SYDVKM. J lost 6 bases, V lost 5 bases, and 16 bases had no gene match.

The CDR3, as DNA: TGTGCCAGTAAAGTGACAGGTAGCTCCTACGAGCAGTACTTC. Translating it yields CASKVTGSSYEQYF. The J gene is TRBJ2-7, the V gene TRBV3-1, with D perhaps matching TRBD1 (6 bases). Germline lookup yields CDR1 LGHDT and CDR2 YNNKEL (reference sequence). This CDR3 is built from 14 residues. Between the trimmed V and J ends, which lost 9 bases and 0 bases, there was a span of 15 bases.

This clonotype appeared many times. The genes are TRBV12-3 or TRBV12-4 and TRBJ2-3; D gene uncertain. CDR3 length: 12 amino acids. V was clipped by 6 bases and J by 5 bases, with 9 bases between them. In DNA form, the CDR3 reads TGTGCCAGCAGCCCCCGCGGAGATACGCAGTATTTT. Its protein is CASSPRGDTQYF.

This clonotype has more than one count but fewer than ten. This chain joins TRBV9 and TRBJ2-7, with a possible D match to TRBD2 (5 bases). CDR1 SGDLS and CDR2 YYNGEE come from the germline V gene. The CDR3 runs to 13 residues. The V end lost 0 bases, the J end lost 1 base, and 5 bases lay between the germline ends. CDR3 residues: CASSVGESYEQYF. CDR3 DNA: TGTGCCAGCAGCGTAGGGGAGTCCTACGAGCAGTACTTC.

The CDR3 DNA follows: TGTGCCATCAGTGAGTCGCGGGGGGCCCACTATGGCTACACCTTC. The encoded protein is CAISESRGAHYGYTF. The chain employs TRBV10-3 and TRBJ1-2; perhaps TRBD1 as D (6 bases). The germline V gene has CDR1 ENHRY and CDR2 SYGVKD. This CDR3 region has 15 residues. V was clipped by 0 bases and J by 3 bases, with 11 bases between them.

This clonotype was recorded many times. The J gene is TRBJ2-7, the V gene TRBV11-2, with a weak D call TRBD1 (5 bases). Trimming took 0 bases from V and 3 from J, leaving 21 bases between them. The CDR3 consists of 18 residues. CDR1 is SGHAT, CDR2 FQNNGV, per germline. The CDR3 coding sequence is TGTGCCAGCAGCTTAGATCCGTCCCATGGTTCCAGGGTCTACGAGCAGTACTTC. Amino acid sequence: CASSLDPSHGSRVYEQYF.

This clonotype was recorded a few times. The gene calls are TRBV20-1 and TRBJ2-1; D is possibly TRBD1 or TRBD2 (5 bases each). Looked up from germline, CDR1 is DFQATT and CDR2 is SNEGSKA (reference sequence). The CDR3 length is 15 residues. Trimming removed 1 base at V and 4 bases at J, with 14 bases between. CDR3 nucleotide sequence: TGCAGTGCTAGAGGTTCCGGGACCGTATACAATGAGCAGTTCTTC. Its translation: CSARGSGTVYNEQFF.

This chain uses TRBV5-1 with TRBJ1-3, with D hard to call. Germline V gives CDR1 SGHRS, CDR2 YFSETQ. Trimming removed 0 bases from V and 0 bases from J, with 10 bases in between. This CDR3 is built from 16 residues. CDR3 nucleotides: TGCGCCAGCAGCTTGGGACACGACATCTCTGGAAACACCATATATTTT. As protein: CASSLGHDISGNTIYF.

This clonotype was seen more than once but under ten times. This chain links TRBV2 with TRBJ1-1; 9 bases align to TRBD1. Germline V CDR1 and CDR2: SNHLY, FYNNEI. J was trimmed by 4 bases and V by 7 bases; bases with no gene match: 7. This CDR3 contains 14 residues. This CDR3 is CASTPQGATTEAFF. In DNA, the CDR3 is TGTGCCAGCACCCCACAGGGGGCGACCACTGAAGCTTTCTTT.

V gene TRBV28 combines with J gene TRBJ2-3; 10 bases are shared with TRBD2. The CDR3 has 21 residues. V lost 5 bases, J lost 2 bases, and 22 bases stayed unmatched. CDR1 is MDHEN, CDR2 SYDVKM, per germline. CDR3 bases: TGTGCCAGCAGTCAGGTGGGGGGGAAGAGGACTAGCGGAACCTACACAGATACGCAGTATTTT. Residues: CASSQVGGKRTSGTYTDTQYF.

V gene TRBV29-1 combines with J gene TRBJ2-5, with D unresolved. The CDR3 runs to 10 residues. From germline, CDR1 is SQVTM and CDR2 ANQGSEA. Trimming took off 2 bases at V and 8 bases at J, with 6 bases between the two ends. CDR3 residues: CSVETATQYF. DNA of the CDR3: TGCAGCGTTGAAACAGCAACCCAGTACTTC.

In regard to this clonotype: Given a far larger clone just one base away, this is likely a sequencing read error. The DNA of the CDR3 is TGTGCCAGCAGACAAGCGGGCTACGAGCAGTACTTC. Translation gives CASRQAGYEQYF. This chain links TRBV2 with TRBJ2-7; maybe TRBD2 (6 bases). With 6 bases removed from V and 3 bases from J, the gap between germline ends came to 9 bases. Germline assignment: CDR1 SNHLY and CDR2 FYNNEI. This CDR3 is 12 amino acids long.

The chain combines TRBV7-9 with TRBJ1-5; D not certain. V lost 0 bases, J lost 5 bases, and 14 bases lay in between. This CDR3 comprises 16 residues. CDR1 and CDR2 from the germline V gene are SEHNR and FQNEAQ (reference sequence). CDR3 loop: CASSLAGSTADQPQHF. CDR3 in DNA: TGTGCCAGCAGCTTAGCTGGCTCAACAGCAGATCAGCCCCAGCATTTT. Variable domain in full (rest from reference TRBV7-9 and TRBJ1-5): DTGVSQNPRHKITKRGQNVTFRCDPISEHNRLYWYRQTLGQGPEFLTYFQNEAQLEKSRLLSDRFSAERPKGSFSTLEIQRTEQGDSAMYLCASSLAGSTADQPQHFGDGTRLSIL.

V usage is TRBV14 and J usage is TRBJ2-1; perhaps TRBD2 as D (6 bases). Between the trimmed V and J ends, which lost 1 base and 16 bases, there was a span of 17 bases. The CDR3 contains 13 residues. Germline assignment: CDR1 SGHDN and CDR2 FVKESK. The CDR3 spells CASSQVGGTLEFF. The CDR3 bases are TGTGCCAGCAGCCAAGTAGGCGGGACTCTGGAATTCTTC. Variable domain in full (rest from reference TRBV14 and TRBJ2-1): EAGVTQFPSHSVIEKGQTVTLRCDPISGHDNLYWYRRVMGKEIKFLLHFVKESKQDESGMPNNRFLAERTGGTYSTLKVQPAELEDSGVYFCASSQVGGTLEFFGPGTRLTVL.

This clonotype has only a few counts. The rearrangement links TRBV5-6 to TRBJ2-5; D call uncertain. Between the trimmed V and J ends, which lost 4 bases and 4 bases, there was a span of 14 bases. CDR3 length equals 14 residues. The germline V gene encodes CDR1 SGHDT and CDR2 YYEEEE. CDR3 coding DNA: TGTGCCAGCAGCCCTGGACGGCTGGGAGAGACCCAGTACTTC. This gives the protein CASSPGRLGETQYF.

The chain carries TRBV28 and TRBJ1-5; D remains unclear. Trimming shortened V by 6 bases and J by 6 bases, and 12 bases separated the two germline ends. The CDR3 has 13 residues. The germline gives CDR1 MDHEN, CDR2 SYDVKM. CDR3 sequence: CASRDYLGQPQHF. The CDR3 DNA reads TGTGCCAGCAGAGACTACTTGGGTCAGCCCCAGCATTTT.

This sequence joins TRBV6-1 and TRBJ2-7; D is unclear. CDR3 length equals 13 residues. Germline CDR1 is MNHNS and CDR2 is SASEGT. V lost 8 bases and J lost 0, with 11 bases in between. As DNA, the CDR3 is TGTGCCAGCGAAAAAGCTATCTCCTACGAGCAGTACTTC. Translation: CASEKAISYEQYF.